Sequencing of this T cell receptor (beta chain) was carried out in a study of T cells in severe cutaneous drug reactions (dated by TCRdb to between 2018 and 2021). Study-wide context: Patients were recruited between about 2011 and 2018 from Taiwan, Thailand and a European registry network. Bulk TCR sequencing was combined with single-cell sequencing, quantitative PCR validation, functional assays and transgenic mouse experiments. Blister fluids/cells, PBMC and other biological samples were taken from patients in the acute stage or the recovery stage. To build the libraries, iRepertoire multiplex PCR was used, and the authors pointed to a comparison in which iRepertoire and 5' RACE methods, with or without UMI, captured abundant clonotypes similarly. The Naranjo algorithm and the ALDEN drug causality algorithm were used to assign the culprit drug. Enrollment was limited to patients whose SJS/TEN or DRESS diagnosis was probable or definite according to RegiSCAR criteria.

For both bulk and single-cell sequencing, libraries were prepared with the iRepertoire multiplex PCR system using TCR subtype-specific primers. Bulk TCR beta libraries were generated by multiplex PCR with primers targeting V, D and J gene regions. Each sample contributed roughly 100-500 ng of RNA as input for preparing the bulk TCR library. Bulk TCR beta amplicons were sequenced on an Illumina MiSeq. Per the original workflow: Sample misassignments and low-quality sequencing reads were removed through quality control steps. The CDR3 was defined as the amino acids lying between the Y[YFLI]C motif of the V gene and the [FW]GXGT motif of the J segment. The IMGT database was followed for TRBV and TRBJ gene assignments and CDR3 clonotypes. Per-sample TRBV expression was normalized to the mean of the same gene in PBMC from roughly 41 healthy donors. TCRdb reprocessed the reads, reporting each CDR3 protein sequence once and no DNA. TCRdb, rather than the study authors, made the V and J calls. The table kept for this sample lists roughly 7,000 distinct CDR3 sequences. Around 29% of the sample belongs to the ten largest clones.

In the case of this clonotype: The antigen this receptor binds is unknown.

Study-level results and caveats: TRBV12-4 usage was strongly increased in CBZ-SJS/TEN patients, averaging roughly 35% in blister cells and approximately 5% in PBMC. A public TCRbeta CDR3 was found in all seven CBZ-SJS/TEN blister samples (mean approximately 15%) but was undetectable or scarce in tolerant-control and healthy-donor PBMC. According to the authors, further study is still needed to determine whether the public TCR generalizes to SJS/TEN caused by other drugs.

Sequenced donors were patients with carbamazepine-induced Stevens-Johnson syndrome or toxic epidermal necrolysis (CBZ-SJS/TEN). Patients with drug-induced severe cutaneous adverse reactions had T cell receptor repertoires profiled by next-generation sequencing to look for drug-specific clonotypes. RNA was isolated from either blister cells of skin lesions or peripheral blood mononuclear cells. The germline V gene (reference sequence) gives CDR1 as PRHDT and CDR2 as FYEKMQ. Its CDR3 holds 13 amino acids, cysteine through phenylalanine. The DNA sequence is not available. The chain joins TRBV13 to TRBJ2-7; TCRdb's D gene call, TRBD1, goes unchecked for lack of DNA. This clonotype was obtained from a human donor with toxic epidermal necrolysis, a severe cutaneous drug reaction. The sequenced material came from cells from a skin blister. The cell subset or site label for this specimen denotes: unsorted cells from skin lesion blisters. CDR3 sequence: CASSWGGLREQYF.